The clone carrying this T cell receptor (beta chain) has just a few counts. The germline V and J ends were trimmed by 1 base and 5 bases, with 6 bases remaining between them. CDR1 and CDR2 (germline): KGHSH, LQKENI. The CDR3 consists of 12 residues. The data were obtained in a study of blood T cell repertoires in COVID-19. About the research overall: The analysed material was cDNA or gDNA that came from T cells, B-cell-depleted T cells, or PBMCs.

The protocol was immunoSEQ multiplex PCR, while the TCRdb copy is restricted to in-frame clones and leaves out a portion. Found here are about 200,000 clones, around four fifths of them singletons; the top ten hold around 8.7%. The chain joins TRBV18 to TRBJ2-7; a possible D gene is TRBD1 (5 bases). The sequencing sample was made of peripheral blood. The source of this sequence is a woman in her 50s with acute or convalescent COVID-19. CDR3 bases: TGTGCCAGCTCACCACGACAGAACGAGCAGTACTTC. Translated: CASSPRQNEQYF.